The rows below give T cell receptor beta chains drawn from one sample of a study of CD8+CD57+ T cells in acquired aplastic anemia. TCRdb processed the reads anew with MiXCR; each CDR3 protein has one entry. The sample consists of 150,000 to 200,000 distinct CDR3 sequences, around 66% of them appearing once. The sample was sorted CD4+, CD8+, or CD8+CD57+ T cells (not recorded which) from PBMCs. The receptors derive from a human donor with severe aplastic anemia or a healthy control (not recorded which). The CDR3 runs from the conserved cysteine through the conserved F or W. D genes are given only for firm matches. Clone size is stated in some rows and not others, as once, few, many or a class when expanded.

clone_size d_call cdr3_length j_call v_call cdr3_aa cdr3_nt
. . 15 TRBJ2-7 TRBV5-1 CASSLGVSGKGEQYF TGCGCCAGCAGCCTCGGGGTATCCGGGAAGGGCGAGCAGTACTTC
. . 15 TRBJ1-6 TRBV7-2 CASSPRTVYNSPLHF TGTGCCAGCAGCCCCCGGACGGTCTATAATTCACCCCTCCACTTT
. TRBD1 14 TRBJ1-4 TRBV7-2 CASSPRTGVGSLFF TGTGCCAGCAGTCCGCGGACAGGGGTTGGATCCCTGTTTTTT
few TRBD2 15 TRBJ2-7 TRBV20-1 CSAPRTSGSSYEQYF TGCAGTGCTCCCCGGACTAGCGGGAGCTCCTACGAGCAGTACTTC
. TRBD1 15 TRBJ1-3 TRBV2 CASSQGAASGNTIYF TGTGCCAGCAGTCAGGGGGCTGCCTCTGGAAACACCATATATTTT
many . 14 TRBJ2-5 TRBV29-1 CSVEGTENEETQYF TGCAGCGTTGAGGGGACTGAAAACGAAGAGACCCAGTACTTC
. . 15 TRBJ2-7 TRBV29-1 CSVELRQTSSYEQYF TGCAGCGTTGAACTGCGACAGACAAGCTCCTACGAGCAGTACTTC
. TRBD1 14 TRBJ2-3 TRBV9 CASRGDSSTDTQYF TGTGCCAGCAGGGGGGACAGTAGCACAGATACGCAGTATTTT
. TRBD1 14 TRBJ2-7 TRBV15 CATSRLGQAYEQYF TGTGCCACCAGCCGACTGGGACAGGCCTACGAGCAGTACTTC
. . 14 TRBJ1-2 TRBV2 CASSLSGLDYGYTF TGTGCCAGCAGCCTGTCAGGGTTGGACTATGGCTACACCTTC
many . 17 TRBJ1-1 TRBV24-1 CATSDFIQLLGVTEAFF TGTGCCACCAGTGATTTTATTCAGCTACTGGGGGTCACTGAAGCTTTCTTT
many . 14 TRBJ2-6 TRBV4-2 CASSLQPGANVLTF TGTGCCAGCAGCCTGCAGCCTGGGGCCAACGTCCTGACTTTC
. TRBD2 16 TRBJ2-3 TRBV20-1 CSARDQAGVGPDTQYF TGCAGTGCTAGAGATCAAGCGGGAGTAGGTCCAGATACGCAGTATTTT
. . 13 TRBJ1-3 TRBV19 CASNGQIGNTIYF TGTGCCAGTAATGGACAGATAGGAAACACCATATATTTT
. TRBD2 15 TRBJ2-1 TRBV24-1 CATSARTSGGREQFF TGTGCCACTAGTGCCCGGACTAGCGGGGGACGTGAGCAGTTCTTC
. . 13 TRBJ2-7 TRBV10-3 CAISRPGKEEQYF TGTGCCATCAGCCGGCCGGGTAAGGAGGAGCAGTACTTC
once . 14 TRBJ2-7 TRBV19 CASSIAGGLYEQYF TGTGCCAGTAGTATTGCTGGGGGGCTCTACGAGCAGTACTTC
. TRBD1 13 TRBJ1-2 TRBV12-3/TRBV12-4 CASSLGTGSGYTF TGTGCCAGCAGTCTTGGGACAGGGAGCGGCTACACCTTC
many . 14 TRBJ1-1 TRBV5-8 CASSLATRNTEAFF TGTGCCAGCAGCTTGGCGACAAGGAACACTGAAGCTTTCTTT
many TRBD1 13 TRBJ1-1 TRBV12-3/TRBV12-4 CASSRAGGTEAFF TGTGCCAGCAGCCGCGCAGGGGGCACTGAAGCTTTCTTT
. TRBD2 15 TRBJ2-7 TRBV2 CASSDLLAGVGEQYF TGTGCCAGCAGTGACCTGCTAGCGGGAGTGGGGGAGCAGTACTTC
. . 15 TRBJ2-3 TRBV15 CATSAHRVWTDTQYF TGTGCCACCAGCGCTCACAGGGTGTGGACAGATACGCAGTATTTT
. . 13 TRBJ2-7 TRBV7-3 CASSRGLDDEQYF TGTGCCAGCAGCCGTGGACTGGATGACGAGCAGTACTTC
. TRBD1 16 TRBJ2-1 TRBV9 CASSVARDRGRNEQFF TGTGCCAGCAGCGTAGCCAGGGACAGGGGGCGTAATGAGCAGTTCTTC
. . 13 TRBJ2-2 TRBV6-1 CASMDWGPGELFF TGTGCCAGCATGGATTGGGGGCCCGGGGAGCTGTTTTTT
. . 10 TRBJ2-7 TRBV2 CASFGREQYF TGTGCCAGTTTCGGCCGTGAGCAGTACTTC
few TRBD2 16 TRBJ2-5 TRBV30 CAWSGSSGGRWETQYF TGTGCCTGGAGTGGGTCTAGCGGGGGTCGGTGGGAGACCCAGTACTTC
. . 13 TRBJ2-7 TRBV24-1 CATSVGAGVEQYF TGTGCCACCAGTGTAGGAGCAGGGGTCGAGCAGTACTTC
. TRBD1 14 TRBJ1-5 TRBV2 CASRGQAHNQPQHF TGTGCCAGCAGGGGACAGGCTCACAATCAGCCCCAGCATTTT
. . 14 TRBJ1-2 TRBV24-1 CATSDKTANYGYTF TGTGCCACCAGTGATAAGACAGCTAACTATGGCTACACCTTC
. TRBD2 17 TRBJ2-2 TRBV10-3 CAISGGTSGTSTGELFF TGTGCCATCAGTGGGGGGACTAGCGGGACAAGCACCGGGGAGCTGTTTTTT
. . 15 TRBJ2-5 TRBV3-1 CASSQDYEEQETQYF TGTGCCAGCAGCCAAGATTATGAAGAGCAAGAGACCCAGTACTTC
. . 12 TRBJ2-5 TRBV20-1 CSASGTKKTQYF TGCAGTGCTTCCGGGACAAAGAAGACCCAGTACTTC
. TRBD2 16 TRBJ2-7 TRBV19 CASSIGRASGGHEQYF TGTGCCAGTAGTATAGGTCGGGCTAGCGGGGGGCACGAGCAGTACTTC
many TRBD1 15 TRBJ2-7 TRBV7-6 CASSDSTGVSYEQYF TGTGCCAGCAGCGACTCGACAGGGGTTTCCTACGAGCAGTACTTC
. . 15 TRBJ2-7 TRBV2 CASKGGTTTSYEQYF TGTGCCAGCAAGGGTGGGACCACTACCTCCTACGAGCAGTACTTC
. TRBD2 17 TRBJ2-3 TRBV7-9 CASSRGTASGLSDTQYF TGTGCCAGCAGCAGAGGGACGGCTAGCGGATTATCAGATACGCAGTATTTT
few . 13 TRBJ1-1 TRBV15 CATRAAWDTEAFF TGTGCCACCCGGGCAGCCTGGGACACTGAAGCTTTCTTT
once . 15 TRBJ1-5 TRBV7-2 CASSLDGFSNQPQHF TGTGCCAGCAGCTTAGATGGTTTTAGCAATCAGCCCCAGCATTTT
. . 16 TRBJ1-1 TRBV3-1 CASSPAITVGSTEAFF TGTGCCAGCAGCCCCGCAATAACGGTTGGAAGCACTGAAGCTTTCTTT
. . 14 TRBJ1-1 TRBV20-1 CSARDGRVNTEAFF TGCAGTGCTAGAGATGGTAGAGTAAACACTGAAGCTTTCTTT
. . 13 TRBJ2-7 TRBV12-3/TRBV12-4 CASSFPGINEQYF TGTGCCAGCAGTTTTCCAGGGATAAACGAGCAGTACTTC
. . 13 TRBJ2-3 TRBV11-1 CASVARRTDTQYF TGTGCCAGCGTGGCCCGGAGGACAGATACGCAGTATTTT
. . 15 TRBJ2-6 TRBV19 CASSRDVPGANVLTF TGTGCCAGTAGTAGGGACGTCCCTGGGGCCAACGTCCTGACTTTC
. TRBD1 15 TRBJ1-1 TRBV7-2 CASSLGLGQRTEAFF TGTGCCAGCAGCTTGGGCTTGGGACAGAGAACTGAAGCTTTCTTT
many . 16 TRBJ1-1 TRBV7-9 CASSPGGTGRNTEAFF TGTGCCAGCAGCCCGGGGGGTACAGGCCGTAACACTGAAGCTTTCTTT
. . 19 TRBJ1-4 TRBV7-9 CASSLARDNHRRGNEKLFF TGTGCCAGCAGCTTAGCGCGGGACAATCACCGCCGGGGGAACGAAAAACTGTTTTTT
. . 14 TRBJ2-7 TRBV10-3 CAINPGTSSYEQYF TGTGCCATCAACCCTGGGACAAGCTCCTACGAGCAGTACTTC
. . 16 TRBJ2-2 TRBV14 CASSSRQRRYTGELFF TGTGCCAGCAGCTCCCGCCAGCGACGGTACACCGGGGAGCTGTTTTTT
. TRBD2 15 TRBJ2-1 TRBV7-9 CASSSGTSGIGEQFF TGTGCCAGCAGCTCCGGGACTAGCGGGATTGGTGAGCAGTTCTTC
many . 15 TRBJ1-2 TRBV9 CASSVGQLKDYGYTF TGTGCCAGCAGCGTAGGTCAGCTGAAGGACTATGGCTACACCTTC
. TRBD1 18 TRBJ1-6 TRBV7-9 CASSLAKIGQGANSPLHF TGTGCCAGCAGCTTAGCTAAGATCGGACAGGGGGCGAATTCACCCCTCCACTTT
. . 12 TRBJ2-7 TRBV7-2 CASSLTNYEQYF TGTGCCAGCAGCCTTACCAACTACGAGCAGTACTTC
. . 14 TRBJ1-1 TRBV7-2 CASSDPRGATEAFF TGTGCCAGCAGCGACCCTCGGGGGGCAACTGAAGCTTTCTTT
. . 14 TRBJ1-4 TRBV24-1 CATSSKTTNEKLFF TGTGCCACCAGTTCGAAAACAACTAATGAAAAACTGTTTTTT
. . 12 TRBJ2-3 TRBV20-1 CSARWDTDTQYF TGCAGTGCTAGGTGGGACACAGATACGCAGTATTTT
. . 15 TRBJ2-3 TRBV5-1 CASSVGSGETDTQYF TGCGCCAGCAGCGTCGGTTCGGGGGAAACAGATACGCAGTATTTT
. TRBD1 13 TRBJ1-1 TRBV7-9 CASSRAGTEDAFF TGTGCCAGCAGCCGAGCCGGGACAGAGGATGCTTTCTTT
few . 13 TRBJ2-1 TRBV2 CASSEARVNEQFF TGTGCCAGCAGTGAAGCGAGGGTGAATGAGCAGTTCTTC